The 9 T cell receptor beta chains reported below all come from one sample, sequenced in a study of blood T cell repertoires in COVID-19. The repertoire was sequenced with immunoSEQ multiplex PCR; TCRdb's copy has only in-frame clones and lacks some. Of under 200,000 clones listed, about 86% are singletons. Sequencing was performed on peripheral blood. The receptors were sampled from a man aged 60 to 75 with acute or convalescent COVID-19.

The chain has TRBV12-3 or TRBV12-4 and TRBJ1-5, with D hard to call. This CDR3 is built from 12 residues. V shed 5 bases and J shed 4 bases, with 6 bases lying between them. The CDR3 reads CASSLYNQPQHF. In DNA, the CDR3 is TGTGCCAGCAGTCTCTATAATCAGCCCCAGCATTTT.

The CDR3, as DNA: TGTGCCAGCAGTTCCCCCGGGGTTGTTTACGAGCAGTACTTC. The encoded protein is CASSSPGVVYEQYF. This sequence joins TRBV28 and TRBJ2-7; TRBD2 might be the D (5 bases). With 4 bases removed from V and 4 bases from J, the gap between germline ends came to 14 bases. Germline V CDR1 and CDR2: MDHEN, SYDVKM. The length of the CDR3 is 14 residues.

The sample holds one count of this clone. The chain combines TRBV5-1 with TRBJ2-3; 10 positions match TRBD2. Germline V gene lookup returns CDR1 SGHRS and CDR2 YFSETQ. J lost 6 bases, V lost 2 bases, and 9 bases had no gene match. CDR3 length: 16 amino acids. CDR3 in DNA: TGCGCCAGCAGCTTAGCGGGAGCGGGAGGGGAGGATACGCAGTATTTT. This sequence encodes CASSLAGAGGEDTQYF.

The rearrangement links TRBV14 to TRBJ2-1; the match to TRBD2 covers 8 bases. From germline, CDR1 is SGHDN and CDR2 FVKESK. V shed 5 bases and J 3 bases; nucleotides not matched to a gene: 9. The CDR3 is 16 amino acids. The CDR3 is CASSSLAATYYNEQFF. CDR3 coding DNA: TGTGCCAGCAGCTCACTAGCGGCCACCTACTACAATGAGCAGTTCTTC.

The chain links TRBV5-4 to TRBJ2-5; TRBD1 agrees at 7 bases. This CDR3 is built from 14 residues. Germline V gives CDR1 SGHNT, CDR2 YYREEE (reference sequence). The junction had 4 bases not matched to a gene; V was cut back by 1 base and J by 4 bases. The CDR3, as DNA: TGTGCCAGCAGCTTGAATAGGGGGCCAGAGACCCAGTACTTC. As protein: CASSLNRGPETQYF.

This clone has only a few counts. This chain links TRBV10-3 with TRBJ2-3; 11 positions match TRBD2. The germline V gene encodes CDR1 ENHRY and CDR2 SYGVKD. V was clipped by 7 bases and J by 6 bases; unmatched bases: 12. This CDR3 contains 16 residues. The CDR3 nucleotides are TGTGCCATCACCCCGGGACTAGCGGCAGTAGGTGATACGCAGTATTTT. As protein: CAITPGLAAVGDTQYF.

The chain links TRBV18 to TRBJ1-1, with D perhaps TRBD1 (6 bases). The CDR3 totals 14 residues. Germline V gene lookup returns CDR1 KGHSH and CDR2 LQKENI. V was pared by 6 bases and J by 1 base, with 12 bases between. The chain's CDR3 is CASSIRQENTEAFF. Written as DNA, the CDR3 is TGTGCCAGCTCCATACGACAGGAGAACACTGAAGCTTTCTTT.

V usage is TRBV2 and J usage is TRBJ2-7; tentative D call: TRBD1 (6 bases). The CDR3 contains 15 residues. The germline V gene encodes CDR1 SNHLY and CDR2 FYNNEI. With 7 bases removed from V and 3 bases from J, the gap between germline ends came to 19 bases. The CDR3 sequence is CASNRAQRDFYEQYF. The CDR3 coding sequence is TGTGCCAGCAACAGGGCCCAAAGAGACTTCTACGAGCAGTACTTC.

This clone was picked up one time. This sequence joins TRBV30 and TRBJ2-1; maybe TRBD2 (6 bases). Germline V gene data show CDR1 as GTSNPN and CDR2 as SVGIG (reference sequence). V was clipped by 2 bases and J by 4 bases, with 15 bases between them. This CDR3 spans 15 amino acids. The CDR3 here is CAWSRRAGRYNEQFF. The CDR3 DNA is TGTGCCTGGAGTAGAAGGGCGGGAAGGTACAATGAGCAGTTCTTC.